This T cell receptor (beta chain) came from a study of CD8 T cells in Susac syndrome. Study-level results: Individuals included in the TCR sequencing and HLA analysis were acknowledged by the study to be relatively few in number.

Age- and sex-matched healthy donors served as the control group. Germline CDR1 is DFQATT and CDR2 is SNEGSKA (reference sequence). The J segment lost 3 bases and the V segment lost 6 bases, leaving 10 bases of the junction unmatched. This CDR3 has 15 amino acids. About this clonotype itself: Its antigen remains unknown.

An input of about 0.5 to 1 ug of RNA was subjected to reverse transcription using random hexamers. Multiplex PCR with immunoSEQ amplified the TCR beta CDR3 across 54 Vbeta and 13 Jbeta. TCRdb redid the calling of the immunoSEQ multiplex PCR reads with MiXCR, one entry per CDR3 protein. The sample records roughly 120,000 distinct CDR3 sequences, around 94% being singletons. The chain joins TRBV20-1 to TRBJ2-1; 8 bases fit TRBD2. Sequencing input: CD4+ T cells from PBMCs. The receptor's source is a human donor in good health. CDR3 in amino acids: CSAPAGGRIYNEQFF. The CDR3 DNA sequence: TGCAGTGCCCCGGCGGGGGGCAGAATCTACAATGAGCAGTTCTTC.